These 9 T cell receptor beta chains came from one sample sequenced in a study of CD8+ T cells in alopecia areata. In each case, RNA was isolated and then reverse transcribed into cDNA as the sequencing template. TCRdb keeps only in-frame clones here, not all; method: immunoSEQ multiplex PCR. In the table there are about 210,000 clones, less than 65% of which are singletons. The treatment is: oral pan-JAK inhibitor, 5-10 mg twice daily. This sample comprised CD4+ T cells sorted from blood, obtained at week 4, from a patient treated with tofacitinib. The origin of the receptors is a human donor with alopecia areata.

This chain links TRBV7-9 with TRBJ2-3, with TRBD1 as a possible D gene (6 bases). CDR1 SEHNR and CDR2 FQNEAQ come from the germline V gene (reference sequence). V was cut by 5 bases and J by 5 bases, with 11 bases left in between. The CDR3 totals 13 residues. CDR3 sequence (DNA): TGTGCCAGCAGCACCTCGACAGGAGATACGCAGTATTTT. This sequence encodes CASSTSTGDTQYF.

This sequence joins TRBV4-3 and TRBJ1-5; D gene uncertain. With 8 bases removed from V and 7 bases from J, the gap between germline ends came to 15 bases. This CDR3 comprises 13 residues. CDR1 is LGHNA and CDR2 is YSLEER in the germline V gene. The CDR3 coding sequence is TGCGCCAGCGGGATGGACGGTAGGCAGCCCCAGCATTTT. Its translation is CASGMDGRQPQHF.

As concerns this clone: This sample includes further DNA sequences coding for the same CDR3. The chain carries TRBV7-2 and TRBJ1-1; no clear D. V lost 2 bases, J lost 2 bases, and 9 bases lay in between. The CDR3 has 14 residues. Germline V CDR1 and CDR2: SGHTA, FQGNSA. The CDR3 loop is CASSLIGGNTEAFF. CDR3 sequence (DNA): TGTGCCAGCAGCTTAATCGGCGGTAACACTGAAGCTTTCTTT. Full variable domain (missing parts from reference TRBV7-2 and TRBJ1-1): GAGVSQSPSNKVTEKGKDVELRCDPISGHTALYWYRQSLGQGLEFLIYFQGNSAPDKSGLPSDRFSAERTGGSVSTLTIQRTQQEDSAVYLCASSLIGGNTEAFFGQGTRLTVV.

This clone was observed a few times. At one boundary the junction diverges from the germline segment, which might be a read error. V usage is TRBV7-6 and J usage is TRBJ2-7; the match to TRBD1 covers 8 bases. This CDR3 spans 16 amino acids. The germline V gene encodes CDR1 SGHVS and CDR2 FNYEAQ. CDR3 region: CASSRSHDRGKYEQYF. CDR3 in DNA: TGTGCTAGCAGTAGATCCCATGACAGGGGAAAGTACGAGCAGTACTTC.

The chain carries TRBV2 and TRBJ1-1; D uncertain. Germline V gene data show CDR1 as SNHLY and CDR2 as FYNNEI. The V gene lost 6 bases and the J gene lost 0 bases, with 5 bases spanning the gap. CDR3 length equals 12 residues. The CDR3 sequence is CASSLMNTEAFF. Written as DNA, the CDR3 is TGTGCCAGCAGCCTTATGAACACTGAAGCTTTCTTT.

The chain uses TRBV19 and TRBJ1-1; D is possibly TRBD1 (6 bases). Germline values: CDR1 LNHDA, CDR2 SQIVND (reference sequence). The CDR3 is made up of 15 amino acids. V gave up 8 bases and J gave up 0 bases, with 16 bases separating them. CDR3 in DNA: TGTGCCAGTGGAGAACAGGGCCGCCTGAACACTGAAGCTTTCTTT. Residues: CASGEQGRLNTEAFF.

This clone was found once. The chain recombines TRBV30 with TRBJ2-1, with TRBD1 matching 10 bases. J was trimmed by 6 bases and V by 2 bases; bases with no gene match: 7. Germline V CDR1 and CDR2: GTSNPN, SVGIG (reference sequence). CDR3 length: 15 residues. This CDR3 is CAWSWDRGFSNEQFF. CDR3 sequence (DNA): TGTGCCTGGAGTTGGGACAGGGGATTTAGCAATGAGCAGTTCTTC.

Here the CDR3 DNA reads TGTGCCAGCAGCTTAGTCGCAGGGGAGAGCACTGAAGCTTTCTTT. It translates to CASSLVAGESTEAFF. V is TRBV7-2 and J is TRBJ1-1; maybe TRBD1 (6 bases). Trimming pared 1 base from V and 4 bases from J, leaving 13 bases between. Germline loops: CDR1 SGHTA, CDR2 FQGNSA. The CDR3 spans 15 residues.

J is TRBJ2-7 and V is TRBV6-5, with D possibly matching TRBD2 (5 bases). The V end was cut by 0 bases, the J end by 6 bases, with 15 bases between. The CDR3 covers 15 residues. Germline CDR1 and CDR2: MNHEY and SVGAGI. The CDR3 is CASSYSRIPGGEQYF. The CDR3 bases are TGTGCCAGCAGTTACTCGAGGATTCCAGGAGGCGAGCAGTACTTC.